The rows below give T cell receptor beta chains drawn from one sample of a study of T cell repertoires in cytomegalovirus infection. MiXCR, applied by TCRdb to the reads, yields one record per CDR3 protein. The profile shows about 920,000 distinct CDR3 sequences, around 30% of them singletons. Their antigens are not known. The sequenced sample was cultured CD8+ T cells from PBMCs, obtained from culture after CMV antigen stimulation. The receptors stem from a human donor in good health (CMV status not recorded). Some clones in this sample may be carry-over from other donors' samples. CDR3s include the opening cysteine and the closing phenylalanine or tryptophan. The order of the fields is J gene, CDR3 length, V gene, D gene, clone size, CDR3 protein, CDR3 DNA. D genes are given only for firm matches. The size of a clone is reported for some rows only, either as once, few or many, or as a class for expanded clones.

TRBJ1-1 | 12 | TRBV7-6 | . | . | CVSSITETEAFF | TGTGTCAGCAGCATCACGGAGACTGAAGCTTTCTTT
TRBJ2-2 | 13 | TRBV12-5 | . | few | CASPSPNTGELFF | TGTGCTAGTCCCAGTCCGAACACCGGGGAGCTGTTTTTT
TRBJ2-3 | 9 | TRBV5-5 | TRBD1 | . | CASSPGTDF | TGTGCCAGCAGCCCCGGGACAGATTTT
TRBJ1-1 | 12 | TRBV6-2/TRBV6-3 | . | . | CASSYAGLGMTF | TGTGCCAGCAGTTACGCGGGACTCGGTATGACATTT
TRBJ2-3 | 14 | TRBV14 | . | . | CASSQDMRPDTQYF | TGTGCCAGCAGCCAAGATATGAGGCCAGATACGCAGTATTTT
TRBJ2-5 | 15 | TRBV7-2 | TRBD1 | many | CASSSYGQGEETQYF | TGTGCCAGCAGCTCCTACGGACAGGGAGAAGAGACCCAGTACTTC
TRBJ1-1 | 17 | TRBV7-8 | TRBD1 | many | CASTPTGSPSWNTEAFF | TGTGCCAGCACCCCGACAGGGAGCCCTTCTTGGAACACTGAAGCTTTCTTT
TRBJ1-2 | 13 | TRBV7-6 | . | few | CASSFGRAQGYTF | TGTGCCAGCAGCTTCGGCAGGGCGCAGGGCTACACCTTC
TRBJ2-5 | 14 | TRBV7-9 | TRBD1 | many | CASSSGQDHETQYF | TGTGCCAGCAGCTCGGGACAGGACCACGAGACCCAGTACTTC
TRBJ1-2 | 13 | TRBV19 | . | many | CASSIGTVYGYTF | TGTGCCAGTAGTATCGGGACGGTTTATGGCTACACCTTC
TRBJ2-2 | 16 | TRBV6-5 | TRBD2 | . | CASSYRLAGGNGELFF | TGTGCCAGCAGTTATCGACTAGCGGGGGGGAACGGGGAGCTGTTTTTT
TRBJ2-1 | 16 | TRBV11-3 | TRBD1 | few | CASSGVRFGGQDEQFF | TGTGCCAGCAGCGGAGTGCGGTTCGGGGGACAGGATGAGCAGTTCTTC
TRBJ1-4 | 15 | TRBV6-1 | . | few | CASSESSGRNEKLFF | TGTGCCAGCAGTGAATCTTCAGGGAGAAATGAAAAACTGTTTTTT
TRBJ2-1 | 16 | TRBV7-8 | TRBD2 | many | CASSLAAGGPYNEQFF | TGTGCCAGCAGCTTAGCGGCGGGGGGGCCCTACAATGAGCAGTTCTTC
TRBJ1-1 | 14 | TRBV28 | . | . | CASSLEHSNTEAFF | TGTGCCAGCAGTTTGGAACACTCGAACACTGAAGCTTTCTTT
TRBJ2-3 | 15 | TRBV20-1 | . | once | CSARSLARITDTQYF | TGCAGTGCTAGGTCACTAGCTAGGATAACAGATACGCAGTATTTT
TRBJ2-1 | 13 | TRBV5-1 | . | few | CASRQGGYNEQFF | TGCGCCAGCAGACAGGGAGGCTACAATGAGCAGTTCTTC
TRBJ2-7 | 13 | TRBV29-1 | . | . | CSVSGGDSHEQYF | TGCAGCGTTTCAGGTGGGGACTCCCACGAGCAGTACTTC
TRBJ1-1 | 13 | TRBV6-2/TRBV6-3 | . | . | CASTGRGVLQAFF | TGTGCCAGCACCGGACGGGGGGTTCTCCAAGCTTTCTTT
TRBJ2-7 | 17 | TRBV10-3 | TRBD2 | . | CAISEIFRGESSYEQYF | TGTGCCATCAGTGAGATTTTCCGGGGGGAGTCCTCCTACGAGCAGTACTTC
TRBJ1-5 | 15 | TRBV7-8 | TRBD1 | few | CASSSRDRNDQPQHF | TGTGCCAGCAGCTCTCGGGACAGAAACGATCAGCCCCAGCATTTT
TRBJ2-1 | 14 | TRBV6-5 | TRBD2 | few | CASSYSPGGNEQFF | TGTGCCAGCAGTTACTCCCCGGGGGGTAATGAGCAGTTCTTC
TRBJ1-5 | 16 | TRBV24-1 | TRBD1 | . | CATSVGAGGRNQPQHF | TGTGCCACCAGTGTTGGCGCAGGGGGACGGAATCAGCCCCAGCATTTT
TRBJ1-4 | 15 | TRBV7-2 | . | . | CASSFDSLGNEKLFF | TGTGCCAGCAGCTTCGACTCTCTGGGTAATGAAAAACTGTTTTTT
TRBJ1-5 | 14 | TRBV4-1 | . | few | CASSQKDGFQPQHF | TGCGCCAGCAGCCAAAAAGATGGGTTTCAGCCCCAGCATTTT
TRBJ1-2 | 13 | TRBV7-3 | . | few | CASSSARPYGYTF | TGTGCCAGCAGCTCGGCCCGGCCCTATGGCTACACCTTC
TRBJ2-5 | 13 | TRBV28 | . | few | CASSPWIPETQYF | TGTGCCAGCAGCCCCTGGATACCGGAGACCCAGTACTTC
TRBJ2-1 | 12 | TRBV6-8 | . | . | CASTYQGHEQFF | TGTGCCAGCACCTACCAGGGCCATGAGCAGTTCTTC
TRBJ1-1 | 16 | TRBV4-3 | . | few | CASSQEGWQRNTEAFF | TGCGCCAGCAGCCAAGAAGGTTGGCAGAGGAACACTGAAGCTTTCTTT
TRBJ2-1 | 15 | TRBV5-5 | . | few | CASSLELPAYNEQFF | TGTGCCAGCAGCTTAGAGCTCCCTGCCTACAATGAGCAGTTCTTC
TRBJ1-2 | 14 | TRBV12-3/TRBV12-4 | . | few | CASSSGVNNYGYTF | TGTGCCAGCAGTTCAGGGGTGAATAACTATGGCTACACCTTC
TRBJ1-5 | 15 | TRBV7-2 | . | many | CASSPTLGRNQPQHF | TGTGCCAGCAGCCCTACCTTGGGGAGGAATCAGCCCCAGCATTTT